These 13 T cell receptor beta chains were all obtained from the same sample, sequenced in a study of shared clonotypes between healthy human individuals (TCRdb year 2020). CD8 naive samples were CD45RO-negative cells positively selected for CCR7, giving a CD45RA+CCR7+ population that excluded TemRA cells. Library construction relied on the immunoSEQ multiplex PCR assay. Held by TCRdb, this immuneACCESS table contains in-frame sequences only and omits some clones. Under half of the omission traces to an unresolved V gene where checked; the cause of the rest is unknown. In all, the sample holds about 2.1 million clones, and about 94% of those were seen once. The ten biggest clones cover over 1.5% of the sample. The sample taken for sequencing was naive CD8+ T cells from PBMCs. Per the publication, the cell subset or site label means: CD45RA+CCR7+. Receptors originate from a man aged 18 to 35 in good health. Some clones in this sample may be carry-over from other donors' samples.

This chain connects TRBV5-1 to TRBJ2-1, with 7 bases matching TRBD2. Germline trimming cut 0 bases from V and 8 bases from J; bases unmatched to any gene: 11. The length of the CDR3 is 16 residues. Per the germline V gene, CDR1 is SGHRS and CDR2 is YFSETQ. This CDR3 reads CASSLAMWEGRDEQFF. CDR3 in DNA: TGCGCCAGCAGCTTGGCAATGTGGGAGGGCCGGGATGAGCAGTTCTTC.

The chain links TRBV7-6 to TRBJ2-7, with 9 bases identical to TRBD1. Germline V gene sequence: CDR1 SGHVS, CDR2 FNYEAQ. The CDR3 extends over 15 amino acids. Germline trimming cut 5 bases from V and 6 bases from J; bases unmatched to any gene: 11. The CDR3 reads CASSPSGQGSLEQYF. The CDR3 DNA is TGTGCCAGCAGCCCCTCGGGACAGGGTAGTCTCGAGCAGTACTTC.

Concerning this clone: Other DNA sequences of this sample code for an identical CDR3. The chain uses TRBV9 and TRBJ2-7, with D uncertain. V was clipped by 0 bases and J by 5 bases, with 9 bases between them. CDR3 length equals 13 residues. Germline CDR1 and CDR2: SGDLS and YYNGEE. In nucleotides, the CDR3 is TGTGCCAGCAGCGTAGCCGGGTTCAACGAGCAGTACTTC. Translated, it gives CASSVAGFNEQYF.

The V and J genes are TRBV4-3 and TRBJ2-7; maybe TRBD2 (6 bases). The V gene's germline CDR1 is LGHNA and CDR2 YSLEER. V lost 0 bases, J lost 7 bases, and 16 bases lay in between. This CDR3 spans 15 amino acids. CDR3 DNA sequence: TGCGCCAGCAGCCAAGATCAGCCCCTGGCGGGAGAGCAGTACTTC. It codes for CASSQDQPLAGEQYF.

The V gene is TRBV5-6, the J gene TRBJ2-1; 8 bases are a match to TRBD2. The CDR3 runs 16 residues. The V gene's germline CDR1 is SGHDT and CDR2 YYEEEE. V was clipped by 4 bases and J by 6 bases; unmatched bases: 12. CDR3 in amino acids: CASSLLGREDSNEQFF. CDR3 sequence (DNA): TGTGCCAGCAGCCTGTTGGGGCGGGAGGATTCCAATGAGCAGTTCTTC.

Of note for this clone: Other DNA sequences in the sample encode the same CDR3. The genes are TRBV9 and TRBJ2-1; D possibly corresponds to TRBD2 (6 bases). In germline, CDR1 is SGDLS, CDR2 YYNGEE. The CDR3 is 11 residues long. The V gene lost 7 bases and the J gene lost 5 bases, with 7 bases spanning the gap. The CDR3 region has the DNA TGTGCCAGCCGGGGGAACAATGAGCAGTTCTTC. It translates to CASRGNNEQFF.

The CDR3 DNA is TGTGCCAGCAGCCAACAGGGGGGTAATGAAAAACTGTTTTTT. Its protein is CASSQQGGNEKLFF. The rearrangement uses TRBV2 and TRBJ1-4; 8 bases align to TRBD1. The CDR3 runs to 14 residues. Germline CDR1 SNHLY, CDR2 FYNNEI. The junction had 4 bases not matched to a gene; V was cut back by 6 bases and J by 4 bases.

This clone was seen a single time. This chain links TRBV27 with TRBJ1-5; the match to TRBD1 covers 7 bases. CDR3 length equals 17 residues. The germline gives CDR1 MNHEY, CDR2 SMNVEV (reference sequence). J was trimmed by 8 bases and V by 6 bases; bases with no gene match: 19. The CDR3 loop reads CASSGTYRGLAREPQHF. The CDR3 bases are TGTGCCAGCAGCGGCACCTACAGGGGCCTAGCCCGGGAGCCCCAGCATTTT.

The rearrangement uses TRBV10-3 and TRBJ2-7; D not certain. V was clipped by 3 bases and J by 0 bases, with 6 bases between them. The CDR3 sequence is 13 residues long. Germline values: CDR1 ENHRY, CDR2 SYGVKD. CDR3: CAISDSSSYEQYF. CDR3 bases: TGTGCCATCAGTGACTCTAGCTCCTACGAGCAGTACTTC.

The chain links TRBV27 to TRBJ2-5; D remains ambiguous. With 5 bases removed from V and 5 bases from J, the gap between germline ends came to 12 bases. CDR1 is MNHEY and CDR2 is SMNVEV in the germline V gene (reference sequence). This CDR3 is built from 13 residues. The CDR3 DNA sequence: TGTGCCAGCAGTCTAACAAATGGGGAGACCCAGTACTTC. It codes for CASSLTNGETQYF.

The V call is TRBV9, the J call TRBJ1-3; D ambiguous. Per germline, CDR1 SGDLS and CDR2 YYNGEE. The CDR3 has 14 residues. With 3 bases removed from V and 4 bases from J, the gap between germline ends came to 11 bases. The CDR3 is CASSASGIGNTIYF. DNA for the CDR3: TGTGCCAGCAGCGCCTCGGGAATCGGAAACACCATATATTTT.

The CDR3 DNA reads TGTGCCAGCAGCTCCTCTAGCGGGACCTCACCAAGCACAGATACGCAGTATTTT. Protein product: CASSSSSGTSPSTDTQYF. The rearrangement uses TRBV7-8 and TRBJ2-3; TRBD2 aligns across 9 bases. Trimming took 4 bases from V and 0 from J; bases not matched to a gene: 11. The V gene's germline CDR1 is SGHVS and CDR2 FQNEAQ. This CDR3 is built from 18 residues.

About this clone itself: Different DNA sequences within this sample yield the same CDR3. V usage is TRBV29-1 and J usage is TRBJ2-1; no clear D gene. Trimming shortened V by 3 bases and J by 7 bases, and 10 bases separated the two germline ends. The germline CDR1 and CDR2 sequences are SQVTM and ANQGSEA. The CDR3 spans 12 residues. As DNA, the CDR3 is TGCAGCGTTGAGGGTGGGCCAAATGAGCAGTTCTTC. It codes for CSVEGGPNEQFF.